Listed below are T cell receptor beta chains from one sample, sequenced in a study of cytotoxic CD8 clonotypes in ibrutinib-treated CLL. Using immunoSEQ multiplex PCR, the repertoire was profiled, and TCRdb retains in-frame clones only, with some absent. Here the sample spans around 70,000 clones, about nine tenths being singletons. Sequences were derived from PBMCs, sampled after 12 months of ibrutinib treatment. These receptors came from a human donor with chronic lymphocytic leukemia. The CDR3 runs from the conserved cysteine through the conserved F or W. The D gene is left open where the match is weak. Clone sizes are given selectively: once, few, many, or a class where the clone is expanded.

clone_size j_call d_call v_call cdr3_aa cdr3_nt
- TRBJ2-5 - TRBV21-1 CASSTNPGQGNVETQYF TGTGCCAGCAGCACAAACCCGGGACAGGGGAATGTAGAGACCCAGTACTTC
- TRBJ2-5 - TRBV7-3 CASSVGSGETQYF TGTGCCAGCAGCGTAGGGTCGGGAGAGACCCAGTACTTC
- TRBJ2-3 TRBD2 TRBV4-3 CASSQDPRTSGSTDTQYF TGCGCCAGCAGCCAAGATCCCCGGACTAGCGGGAGCACAGATACGCAGTATTTT
- TRBJ2-2 TRBD2 TRBV2 CASRRGLAGDRELFF TGTGCCAGCAGGAGGGGACTAGCGGGAGATCGGGAGCTGTTTTTT
- TRBJ2-7 - TRBV21-1 CASSPRRQPYEQYF TGTGCCAGCAGCCCCCGGCGGCAGCCCTACGAGCAGTACTTC
- TRBJ1-1 - TRBV7-8 CASSWTRTTEAFF TGTGCCAGCAGCTGGACCCGGACCACTGAAGCTTTCTTT
- TRBJ2-7 - TRBV10-3 CAISPDSSITYEQYF TGTGCCATCAGCCCCGACAGTAGCATTACCTACGAGCAGTACTTC
- TRBJ2-2 - TRBV4-2 CASMQNTGELFF TGTGCCAGCATGCAGAACACCGGGGAGCTGTTTTTT
- TRBJ1-1 - TRBV11-3 CASSLKNTEAFF TGTGCCAGCAGCTTGAAGAACACTGAAGCTTTCTTT
- TRBJ2-5 TRBD2 TRBV19 CATRGAGGQETQYF TGTGCCACGAGGGGAGCGGGAGGCCAAGAGACCCAGTACTTC
- TRBJ2-1 TRBD1 TRBV11-2 CASSVGTAEYNEQFF TGTGCCAGCAGCGTCGGGACAGCGGAATACAATGAGCAGTTCTTC
few TRBJ1-2 TRBD1 TRBV25-1 CASSELGTGEVSGYGYTF TGTGCCAGCAGTGAATTGGGGACAGGGGAGGTTTCGGGCTATGGCTACACCTTC
once TRBJ2-5 - TRBV7-9 CASSRWQARKETQYF TGTGCCAGCAGCCGCTGGCAGGCGAGAAAAGAGACCCAGTACTTC
- TRBJ2-4 - TRBV7-8 CASSLASPRTLAKNIQYF TGTGCCAGCAGCTTAGCCTCCCCCCGAACACTAGCCAAAAACATTCAGTACTTC